This T cell receptor beta chain was sequenced during a study of human T cells and chemical hapten exposure. As for time point: pre-sensitization, week 0. The sample's treatment: therapeutic diphenylcyclopropenone sensitization with weekly scalp DPC. Every patch test was put on after a blood sample was taken. The library attached unique molecular identifiers to individual cDNA molecules. MiXCR, run by TCRdb on the RACE reads, gives a single entry per CDR3 protein. Altogether 380,000 or so distinct CDR3 sequences are present, over 5% being singletons, with the ten largest covering about 8.7%. Study outcomes and limitations: PT1 expanded TCR numbers tracked positively with patch test score. Expanded TCRs clustered into significantly more large CDR3 similarity groups than controls, the analysis revealed.

In this sample, this clonotype turned up a few times. What it binds is not known. Germline V gene sequence: CDR1 LGHDT, CDR2 YNNKEL (reference sequence). This CDR3 has 14 residues. The V and J ends lost 5 bases and 0 bases respectively, with 8 bases between them. The chain carries TRBV3-1 and TRBJ1-5; weak D call: TRBD1 (6 bases). This specimen consisted of whole blood, obtained in connection with sensitization to the hapten diphenylcyclopropenone (DPC). This receptor was taken from a woman aged 18-30 years with alopecia areata. Some clones in this sample may be carry-over from other donors' samples. The CDR3 DNA reads TGTGCCAGCAGCTGGGGACATAGCAATCAGCCCCAGCATTTT. Translation: CASSWGHSNQPQHF. Full variable domain (rest looked up from reference TRBV3-1 and TRBJ1-5): DTAVSQTPKYLVTQMGNDKSIKCEQNLGHDTMYWYKQDSKKFLKIMFSYNNKELIINETVPNRFSPKSPDKAHLNLHINSLELGDSAVYFCASSWGHSNQPQHFGDGTRLSIL.